A single sample gave rise to the 3 T cell receptor beta chains below, sequenced in a study of technical replicates of blood from a handful of donors. Produced via immunoSEQ multiplex PCR; TCRdb's table is partial and in-frame only. This table holds 76,000 or so clones, about 86% found once. Sequencing used PBMCs. These receptors originate from a human donor in good health. Some clones in this sample may be carry-over from other donors' samples.

CDR3 coding DNA: TGTGCCATCAGTGCCCGGGGGGGGACAGAGGATTTCTTT. This codes for CAISARGGTEDFF. The J gene is TRBJ1-1, the V gene TRBV10-3; 7 positions match TRBD1. The CDR3 runs 13 residues. The V gene end was trimmed by 4 bases and the J gene end by 13 bases; junction bases not matched to a gene: 12. Germline assignment: CDR1 ENHRY and CDR2 SYGVKD.

The V and J genes are TRBV30 and TRBJ2-7, with a weak D call TRBD2 (5 bases). The germline gives CDR1 GTSNPN, CDR2 SVGIG (reference sequence). The CDR3 runs to 16 residues. V was clipped by 0 bases and J by 1 base, with 16 bases between them. Written as DNA, the CDR3 is TGTGCCTGGAGTGTACTGTCGGGGTTGTTGTCCTACGAGCAGTACTTC. It encodes CAWSVLSGLLSYEQYF. Combining the CDR3 with reference TRBV30 and TRBJ2-7 gives the whole variable domain SQTIHQWPATLVQPVGSPLSLECTVEGTSNPNLYWYRQAAGRGLQLLFYSVGIGQISSEVPQNLSASRPQDRQFILSSKKLLLSDSGFYLCAWSVLSGLLSYEQYFGPGTRLTVT.

The gene calls are TRBV12-5 and TRBJ2-3, with 9 bases identical to TRBD1. Germline CDR1 reads LGHNT; CDR2 reads FRNRAP. V was pared by 6 bases and J by 0 bases, with 16 bases of the junction left unmatched. CDR3 size: 19 residues. The chain's CDR3 is CASGLYDFRDRVSTDTQYF. As DNA, the CDR3 is TGTGCTAGTGGCCTCTACGACTTCAGGGACAGGGTTAGCACAGATACGCAGTATTTT.